This T cell receptor (beta chain) was found in a study of early T cells in non-severe SARS-CoV-2 infection. Study-wide context: The sequenced material was bulk RNA from unsorted whole blood, and its chains were unpaired.

This clonotype was counted between two and nine times. The antigen remains undetermined. Study-wide results and caveats: Matches to VDJdb favored anti-spike CD8 responses and missed private and CD4 specificities.

Unique molecular identifiers tagged individual cDNA molecules. A single record per CDR3 protein comes from TCRdb applying MiXCR to the 5' RACE reads. The table has around 52,000 distinct CDR3 sequences, roughly 6.2% seen once; the top ten hold roughly 3.9%. The origin of this receptor is an adult who was a healthcare worker with PCR-confirmed SARS-CoV-2 infection or an uninfected control (not recorded which). Material: whole blood.

CDR3 DNA: TGTGCCAGCTCACCTTTGGCAGGGAAGAATTCACCCCTCCACTTT. Its translation is CASSPLAGKNSPLHF. This rearrangement joins TRBV18 to TRBJ1-6, with D possibly TRBD1 on 5 matching bases. Trimming left V 3 bases short and J 7 bases short, with 13 bases between. CDR3 length equals 15 residues. Germline CDR1 reads KGHSH; CDR2 reads LQKENI.